Each of the 24 T cell receptor beta chains below was sequenced from the same sample in a study of T cells after yellow fever vaccination. TCRdb reanalysed the 5' RACE reads using MiXCR and keeps one entry per CDR3 protein. The table lists about 300,000 distinct CDR3 sequences, about 10% of them singletons, with 3% to 3.5% in the top ten. The material was CD4+ T cells sorted from PBMCs, obtained 5 days after the yellow fever booster vaccination. Receptor source: a man younger than 35 who received the YFV17D yellow fever vaccine.

The rearrangement uses TRBV20-1 and TRBJ2-7; 8 positions agree with TRBD1. The CDR3 contains 14 residues. Germline V lookup: CDR1 DFQATT, CDR2 SNEGSKA (reference sequence). V dropped 5 bases and J dropped 3; count of bases not matched to a gene: 9. Here the CDR3 reads CSALGQVAIYEQYV. For the CDR3, the DNA is TGCAGTGCTCTGGGACAGGTAGCGATCTACGAGCAGTACGTC.

V is TRBV7-2 and J is TRBJ2-1, with 8 positions matching TRBD2. The ends lost 5 bases at V and 0 bases at J; junction bases unmatched: 3. This CDR3 contains 15 residues. CDR1 and CDR2 (germline): SGHTA, FQGNSA. The CDR3 bases are TGTGCCAGCAGCCTGGGACTAGACTCCTACAATGAGCAGTTCTTC. Its protein is CASSLGLDSYNEQFF.

This clonotype was found many times. The V call is TRBV5-6, the J call TRBJ2-7, with D possibly being TRBD1 (5 bases). V was clipped by 0 bases and J by 8 bases, with 6 bases between them. The CDR3 is 11 amino acids. In germline, CDR1 is SGHDT, CDR2 YYEEEE. The CDR3 region has the DNA TGTGCCAGCAGCTTGGACAGGAAGCAGTACTTC. Protein sequence: CASSLDRKQYF. Together with reference TRBV5-6 and TRBJ2-7, the CDR3 gives the full variable domain: DAGVTQSPTHLIKTRGQQVTLRCSPKSGHDTVSWYQQALGQGPQFIFQYYEEEERQRGNFPDRFSGHQFPNYSSELNVNALLLGDSALYLCASSLDRKQYFGPGTRLTVT.

The chain is built from TRBV10-3 and TRBJ2-5; 7 nucleotides agree with TRBD1. V was pared by 6 bases and J by 4 bases, with 5 bases of the junction left unmatched. CDR3 size: 13 residues. Germline V lookup: CDR1 ENHRY, CDR2 SYGVKD. This chain's CDR3 is CAISQNRGETQYF. The CDR3 DNA reads as TGTGCCATCAGCCAAAACAGGGGAGAGACCCAGTACTTC.

This clonotype was counted between two and nine times. The chain combines TRBV4-1 with TRBJ2-3; D could derive from TRBD1 or TRBD2 (6 bases each). Per the germline V gene, CDR1 is MGHRA and CDR2 is YSYEKL. V lost 0 bases, J lost 8 bases, and 15 bases lay in between. The CDR3 has 15 residues. CDR3 in amino acids: CASSQELRGGRTQYF. CDR3 in DNA: TGCGCCAGCAGCCAAGAGCTCAGGGGAGGCCGTACGCAGTATTTT.

Many counts were recorded for this clonotype. The CDR3 loop is CSASGGHGNEQFF. CDR3 nucleotide sequence: TGCAGTGCTAGCGGGGGGCATGGAAATGAGCAGTTCTTC. This rearrangement joins TRBV20-1 to TRBJ2-1; D is perhaps TRBD2 (7 bases). Germline CDR1 is DFQATT and CDR2 is SNEGSKA (reference sequence). V shed 3 bases and J shed 7 bases, with 13 bases lying between them. The CDR3 runs to 13 residues.

The chain joins TRBV18 to TRBJ1-1, with a tentative D call TRBD1 (5 bases). Trimming left V 0 bases short and J 5 bases short, with 16 bases between. The germline V gene encodes CDR1 KGHSH and CDR2 LQKENI. The CDR3 is 16 residues long. The CDR3 nucleotides are TGTGCCAGCTCACCACCCTTCCAGGGCGTAAGGACTGAAGCTTTCTTT. Translated: CASSPPFQGVRTEAFF.

Only a few counts were recorded for this clonotype. The rearrangement links TRBV5-1 to TRBJ1-1; 8 bases match TRBD1. This CDR3 has 13 residues. The V segment lost 4 bases and the J segment 4 bases; nucleotides outside the gene matches: 3. Germline loops: CDR1 SGHRS, CDR2 YFSETQ. The CDR3 is CASSVGQGTEAFF. CDR3 bases: TGCGCCAGCAGCGTTGGACAGGGCACTGAAGCTTTCTTT.

This clonotype was found a few times. This chain connects TRBV2 to TRBJ2-5; possible D gene TRBD1, 6 bases. CDR3 length: 14 amino acids. Germline CDR1 is SNHLY and CDR2 is FYNNEI. The V and J ends lost 6 bases and 1 base respectively, with 12 bases between them. DNA for the CDR3: TGTGCCAGCAGCACCGGGACAACCCAAGAGACCCAGTACTTC. It specifies CASSTGTTQETQYF.

In this sample, this clonotype turned up many times. The chain is built from TRBV5-4 and TRBJ2-5, with no clear D. V shed 1 base and J shed 5 bases, with 9 bases lying between them. The CDR3 spans 13 residues. Germline V gene lookup returns CDR1 SGHNT and CDR2 YYREEE (reference sequence). CDR3 DNA sequence: TGTGCCAGCAGCTTGAATCAAGGGGAGACCCAGTACTTC. As protein: CASSLNQGETQYF.

This clonotype was seen a handful of times. The V gene is TRBV7-3, the J gene TRBJ1-2; no clear D. Deletions cut 5 bases from V and 8 bases from J, with 9 bases between. The CDR3 covers 11 residues. Germline assignment: CDR1 SGHTA and CDR2 FQGTGA. The CDR3 loop reads CASSPQRGYTF. CDR3 sequence (DNA): TGTGCCAGCAGCCCCCAGCGGGGCTACACCTTC.

In this sample, this clonotype turned up many times. The rearrangement uses TRBV5-1 and TRBJ2-2; TRBD1 might be the D (5 bases). Trimming pared 0 bases from V and 6 bases from J, leaving 9 bases between. The CDR3 is 14 residues long. The germline V gene encodes CDR1 SGHRS and CDR2 YFSETQ. CDR3 in amino acids: CASSLEAGPGELFF. DNA for the CDR3: TGCGCCAGCAGCTTGGAGGCAGGGCCCGGGGAGCTGTTTTTT.

In this sample, this clonotype turned up many times. The genes are TRBV7-2 and TRBJ2-3, with D uncertain. Trimming cost V 5 bases and J 6 bases, with 12 bases left between them. Germline loops: CDR1 SGHTA, CDR2 FQGNSA. The CDR3 totals 13 residues. The CDR3 DNA sequence: TGTGCCAGCAGCCACCGATTGGGGGATACGCAGTATTTT. Translated: CASSHRLGDTQYF. Combining the CDR3 with reference TRBV7-2 and TRBJ2-3 gives the whole variable domain GAGVSQSPSNKVTEKGKDVELRCDPISGHTALYWYRQSLGQGLEFLIYFQGNSAPDKSGLPSDRFSAERTGGSVSTLTIQRTQQEDSAVYLCASSHRLGDTQYFGPGTRLTVL.

This clonotype was seen a handful of times. This rearrangement joins TRBV5-1 to TRBJ1-5, with D uncertain. The length of the CDR3 is 13 residues. Germline-derived CDR1 and CDR2 are SGHRS and YFSETQ. V lost 1 base, J lost 5 bases, and 7 bases lay in between. CDR3 region: CASSLTHDQPQHF. The DNA of the CDR3 is TGCGCCAGCAGCTTGACTCATGATCAGCCCCAGCATTTT.

This clonotype has a handful of counts. Here the CDR3 DNA reads TGCGCCAGCAGCTTGCGGACAGGGTCGGTCGGGGAGCTGTTTTTT. The encoded protein is CASSLRTGSVGELFF. The V gene is TRBV4-1, the J gene TRBJ2-2; 8 nucleotides match TRBD1. From germline, CDR1 is MGHRA and CDR2 YSYEKL. The CDR3 extends over 15 amino acids. Losses at the gene ends were 5 bases for V and 7 bases for J; bases not matched to a gene: 9.

The table lists this clonotype with a few counts. This chain links TRBV5-6 with TRBJ2-3; TRBD2 might be the D (5 bases). The CDR3 loop spans 14 amino acids. Germline lookup yields CDR1 SGHDT and CDR2 YYEEEE. Trimming shortened V by 0 bases and J by 8 bases, and 13 bases separated the two germline ends. The CDR3 reads CASSLEWEGGTQYF. The CDR3 DNA follows: TGTGCCAGCAGCTTGGAGTGGGAAGGAGGTACGCAGTATTTT.

This rearrangement joins TRBV19 to TRBJ1-2, with D tentatively TRBD1 (6 bases). Trimming stripped 3 bases from V and 1 base from J, with 12 bases between. The germline V gene has CDR1 LNHDA and CDR2 SQIVND (reference sequence). This CDR3 has 15 amino acids. The CDR3 nucleotides are TGTGCCAGTAGTATGTGGACAGATGTTAACTATGGCTACACCTTC. Amino acid sequence: CASSMWTDVNYGYTF.

The chain employs TRBV12-3 or TRBV12-4 and TRBJ1-3; 8 bases are a match to TRBD1. This CDR3 region has 15 residues. The trim removed 6 bases at V and 3 bases at J, leaving 7 bases unmatched. The DNA of the CDR3 is TGTGCCAGCAGGACACAGGGGGTCGATGGAAACACCATATATTTT. Its translation: CASRTQGVDGNTIYF.

The chain recombines TRBV12-3 or TRBV12-4 with TRBJ2-4, with D perhaps given as TRBD1 or TRBD2 (6 bases each). V was pared by 6 bases and J by 9 bases, with 15 bases between. The CDR3 covers 13 residues. CDR3 protein: CASREGDFGIQYF. The CDR3 DNA reads as TGTGCCAGCAGGGAGGGGGACTTTGGCATTCAGTACTTC.

This clonotype was found a few times. This chain links TRBV4-3 with TRBJ1-2; TRBD1 is a possible D gene (6 bases). The CDR3 extends over 14 amino acids. The V and J ends lost 4 bases and 4 bases respectively, with 13 bases between them. The germline CDR1 and CDR2 sequences are LGHNA and YSLEER. The CDR3: CASSPKDRTYGYTF. The CDR3 DNA sequence: TGCGCCAGCAGCCCTAAGGACAGAACCTATGGCTACACCTTC.

V and J are TRBV5-1 and TRBJ2-1, with unresolved D. The germline gives CDR1 SGHRS, CDR2 YFSETQ. The CDR3 length is 15 residues. Trimming shortened V by 1 base and J by 2 bases, and 10 bases separated the two germline ends. The CDR3 region is CASSLLTETYNEQFF. CDR3 DNA: TGCGCCAGCAGCTTGTTAACGGAGACCTACAATGAGCAGTTCTTC.

This clonotype was detected only a few times. The chain uses TRBV7-9 and TRBJ2-7, with D perhaps matching TRBD1 (6 bases). V was pared by 5 bases and J by 5 bases, with 19 bases between. CDR1 is SEHNR, CDR2 FQNEAQ, per germline (reference sequence). The CDR3 loop spans 15 amino acids. The CDR3 coding sequence is TGTGCCAGCAGCAATGGAGCATGGGGGCGGGACGAGCAGTACGTC. This sequence encodes CASSNGAWGRDEQYV.

The gene calls are TRBV20-1 and TRBJ2-5; 12 bases match TRBD2. Trimming cost V 4 bases and J 6 bases; bases outside gene matches: 6. The CDR3 contains 14 residues. Germline loops: CDR1 DFQATT, CDR2 SNEGSKA (reference sequence). The CDR3 DNA follows: TGCAGTGCTACCGGACTAGCGGGGATCAAGACCCAGTACTTC. Protein: CSATGLAGIKTQYF.

The gene calls are TRBV11-3 and TRBJ2-3; D remains unclear. The V end was cut by 0 bases, the J end by 5 bases, with 9 bases between. Germline CDR1 and CDR2: SGHNT and YENEEA. This CDR3 region has 14 residues. The CDR3 sequence is CASSLDRWGDTQYF. The CDR3 nucleotides read TGTGCCAGCAGCTTAGATAGGTGGGGAGATACGCAGTATTTT.